These T cell receptor beta chains were read from a single sample in a study of T cell clonotyping in hematopoietic cell transplantation. TCRdb keeps only in-frame clones here, not all; method: immunoSEQ multiplex PCR. The sample includes around 13,000 clones, around 83% of them seen just once. Sample: PBMCs, taken 100 days after allogeneic stem cell transplant. Source of these receptors: a female patient in her 40s who had an allogeneic stem cell transplant from a related donor, so T cells may come from the graft donor. Some clones in this sample may be carry-over from other donors' samples. CDR3s include the opening cysteine and the closing phenylalanine or tryptophan. D genes are given only for firm matches. A row's size may be missing; if present it is once, few, many or a size class.

>TRBV29-1|.|TRBD1|TRBJ1-1
CSVGTGLNTEAFF
TGCAGCGTTGGGACAGGGTTGAACACTGAAGCTTTCTTT
>TRBV19|.|TRBD1|TRBJ1-2
CASSRDRERGYTF
TGTGCCAGTAGTAGGGACAGGGAGCGTGGCTACACCTTC
>TRBV7-2|.|.|TRBJ2-7
CASSLGLVEQYF
TGTGCCAGCAGCTTAGGACTCGTCGAGCAGTACTTC
>TRBV9|.|.|TRBJ2-7
CASSVGPTYEQYF
TGTGCCAGTTCTGTGGGACCCACCTACGAGCAGTACTTC
>TRBV6-5|.|.|TRBJ1-4
CASSYSGTTNEKLFF
TGTGCCAGCAGTTACTCAGGAACGACTAATGAAAAACTGTTTTTT
>TRBV19|.|TRBD1|TRBJ2-7
CASRTRTGSYEQYF
TGTGCCAGTAGGACAAGGACAGGGTCCTACGAGCAGTACTTC
>TRBV11-2|.|.|TRBJ2-7
CASSADYEQYF
TGTGCCAGCAGCGCCGACTACGAGCAGTACTTC
>TRBV11-1|once|TRBD2|TRBJ2-1
CASSLVGTRALDEQFF
TGTGCCAGCAGCTTAGTAGGGACTAGGGCGCTTGATGAGCAGTTCTTC
>TRBV2|.|.|TRBJ1-1
CASSWEEGTEAFF
TGTGCCAGCAGTTGGGAGGAAGGCACTGAAGCTTTCTTT
>TRBV11-2|once|.|TRBJ2-3
CASSPRAGRWYTQYF
TGTGCCAGCAGCCCGAGGGCAGGTCGTTGGTATACGCAGTATTTT
>TRBV7-6|.|TRBD2|TRBJ2-1
CASSPRLAGVYNEQFF
TGTGCCAGCAGCCCGAGACTAGCGGGGGTATACAATGAGCAGTTCTTC
>TRBV29-1|.|.|TRBJ2-3
CSGQGPTQYF
TGCAGCGGCCAGGGCCCTACGCAGTATTTT
>TRBV30|.|.|TRBJ1-4
CARGGEKLFF
TGTGCCAGGGGCGGTGAAAAACTGTTTTTT
>TRBV6-1|few|.|TRBJ2-7
CASTHGHYEQYF
TGTGCCAGCACCCACGGACACTACGAGCAGTACTTC
>TRBV7-3|.|.|TRBJ1-1
CASSLTGGRPGDPEAFF
TGTGCCAGCAGCTTAACGGGGGGTCGCCCGGGAGACCCTGAAGCTTTCTTT
>TRBV28|.|TRBD2|TRBJ2-1
CASSAGGPGNEQFF
TGTGCCAGCTCCGCGGGAGGGCCGGGAAATGAGCAGTTCTTC